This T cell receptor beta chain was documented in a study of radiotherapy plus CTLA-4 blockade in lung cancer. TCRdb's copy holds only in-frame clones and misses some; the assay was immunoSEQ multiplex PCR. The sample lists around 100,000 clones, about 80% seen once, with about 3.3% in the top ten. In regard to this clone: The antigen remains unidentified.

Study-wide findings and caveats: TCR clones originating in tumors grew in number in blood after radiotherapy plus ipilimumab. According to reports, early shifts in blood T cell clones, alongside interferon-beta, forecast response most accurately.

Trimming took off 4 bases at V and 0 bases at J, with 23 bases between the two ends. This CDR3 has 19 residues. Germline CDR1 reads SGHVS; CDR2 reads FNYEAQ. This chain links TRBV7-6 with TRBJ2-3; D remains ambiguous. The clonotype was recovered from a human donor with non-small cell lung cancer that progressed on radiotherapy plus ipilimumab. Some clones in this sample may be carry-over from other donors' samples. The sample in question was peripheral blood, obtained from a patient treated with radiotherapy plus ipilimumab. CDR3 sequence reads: CASSYPSRDLTTSTDTQYF. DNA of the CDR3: TGTGCCAGCAGCTACCCTTCTAGGGATCTCACCACAAGCACAGATACGCAGTATTTT.